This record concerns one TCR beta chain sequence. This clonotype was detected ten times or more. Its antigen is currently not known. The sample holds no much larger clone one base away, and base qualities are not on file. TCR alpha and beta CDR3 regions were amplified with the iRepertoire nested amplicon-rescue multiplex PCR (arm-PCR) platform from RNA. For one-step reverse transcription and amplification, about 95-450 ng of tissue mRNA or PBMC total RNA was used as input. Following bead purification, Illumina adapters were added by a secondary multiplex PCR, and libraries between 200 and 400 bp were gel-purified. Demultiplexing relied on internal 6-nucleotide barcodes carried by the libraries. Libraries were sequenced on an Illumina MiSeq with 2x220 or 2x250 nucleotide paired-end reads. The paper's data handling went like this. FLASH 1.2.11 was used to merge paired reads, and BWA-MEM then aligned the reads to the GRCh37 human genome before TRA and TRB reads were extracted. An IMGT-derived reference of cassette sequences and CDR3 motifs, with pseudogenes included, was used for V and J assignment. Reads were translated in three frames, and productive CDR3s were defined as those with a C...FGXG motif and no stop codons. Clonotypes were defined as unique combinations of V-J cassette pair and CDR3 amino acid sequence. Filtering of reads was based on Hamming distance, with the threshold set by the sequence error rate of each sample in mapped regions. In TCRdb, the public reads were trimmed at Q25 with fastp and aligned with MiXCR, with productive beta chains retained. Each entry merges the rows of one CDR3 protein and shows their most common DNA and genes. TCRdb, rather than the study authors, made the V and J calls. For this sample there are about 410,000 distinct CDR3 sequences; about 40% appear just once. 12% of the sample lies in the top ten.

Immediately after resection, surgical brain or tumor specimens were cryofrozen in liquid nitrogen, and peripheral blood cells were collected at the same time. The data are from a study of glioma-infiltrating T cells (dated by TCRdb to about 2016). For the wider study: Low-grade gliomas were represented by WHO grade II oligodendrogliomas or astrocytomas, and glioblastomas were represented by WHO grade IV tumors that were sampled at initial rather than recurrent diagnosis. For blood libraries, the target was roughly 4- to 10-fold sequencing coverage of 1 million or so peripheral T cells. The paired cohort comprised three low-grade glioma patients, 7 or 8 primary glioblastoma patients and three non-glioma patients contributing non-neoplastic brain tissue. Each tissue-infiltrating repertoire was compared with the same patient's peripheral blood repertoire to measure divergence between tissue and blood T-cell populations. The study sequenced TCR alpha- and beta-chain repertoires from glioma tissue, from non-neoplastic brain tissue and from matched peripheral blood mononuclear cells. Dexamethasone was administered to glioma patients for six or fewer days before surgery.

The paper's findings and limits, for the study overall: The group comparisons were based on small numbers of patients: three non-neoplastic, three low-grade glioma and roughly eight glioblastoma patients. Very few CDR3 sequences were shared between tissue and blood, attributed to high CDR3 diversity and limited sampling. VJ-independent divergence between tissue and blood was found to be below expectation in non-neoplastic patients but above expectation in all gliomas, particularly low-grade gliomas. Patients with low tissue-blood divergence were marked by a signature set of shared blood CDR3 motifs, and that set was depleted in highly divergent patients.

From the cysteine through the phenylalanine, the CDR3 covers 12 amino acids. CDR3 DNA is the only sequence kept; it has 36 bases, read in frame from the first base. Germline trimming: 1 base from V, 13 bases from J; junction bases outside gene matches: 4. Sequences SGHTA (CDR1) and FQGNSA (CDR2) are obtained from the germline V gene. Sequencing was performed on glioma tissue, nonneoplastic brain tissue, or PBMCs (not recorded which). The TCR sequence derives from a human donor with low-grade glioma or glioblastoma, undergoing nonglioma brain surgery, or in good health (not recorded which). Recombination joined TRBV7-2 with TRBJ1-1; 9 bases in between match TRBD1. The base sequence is TGTGCCAGCAGCTTAGAGGGGACAGGGCTTTTCTTT. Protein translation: CASSLEGTGLFF.